This T cell receptor (beta chain) was sequenced for a study of control samples from healthy donors and cancer patients. The germline gives CDR1 SGHTA, CDR2 FQGTGA. V was pared by 8 bases and J by 10 bases, with 6 bases of the junction left unmatched. The CDR3 spans 13 residues. TCRdb keeps only in-frame clones here, not all; method: immunoSEQ multiplex PCR. This table holds about 100,000 clones, around nine tenths found once. Sequencing was carried out using blood. This TCR came from a human donor in good health. The donor label of this sample is uncertain. V is TRBV7-3 and J is TRBJ2-1; 12 bases align to TRBD1. This CDR3 is CASSGQGAREQFF. The CDR3 nucleotides read TGTGCCAGCTCGGGACAGGGGGCGCGGGAGCAGTTCTTC.